This record covers a single T cell receptor beta chain. J was trimmed by 7 bases and V by 6 bases; bases with no gene match: 8. The CDR3 has 14 amino acids. The germline V gene encodes CDR1 MNHEY and CDR2 SVGAGI. This sample stems from a study of OX40 agonist ivuxolimab in advanced cancers. Method: immunoSEQ multiplex PCR; TCRdb's copy keeps in-frame clones and lacks some. The data contain tens of thousands of clones, around 85% of them seen just once; the ten biggest clones take up approximately 2%. V is TRBV6-5 and J is TRBJ2-7; 11 positions agree with TRBD2. This sequence was found in an adult with an advanced solid tumor such as melanoma, head and neck, liver or kidney cancer. Sequences were derived from CD4+ or CD8+ T cells sorted from blood, sampled in a trial of the OX40 agonist ivuxolimab. The CDR3 loop reads CASRPLAGVWEQYF. The CDR3 DNA reads as TGTGCCAGCAGGCCACTAGCGGGAGTGTGGGAGCAGTACTTC.